The 2 T cell receptor beta chains presented below share a single source sample, sequenced in a study of blood T cell repertoires in COVID-19. The repertoire was sequenced with immunoSEQ multiplex PCR; TCRdb's copy has only in-frame clones and lacks some. The sample has 50,000 to 55,000 clones; around nine tenths are singletons. The sequenced sample was peripheral blood. Receptor source: a middle-aged man with acute or convalescent COVID-19.

The J gene is TRBJ2-5, the V gene TRBV7-3, with TRBD2 identical over 7 bases. The germline gives CDR1 SGHTA, CDR2 FQGTGA. The CDR3 is 15 amino acids. Trimming at V came to 8 bases and at J to 2 bases, leaving 11 bases not matched to a gene. The CDR3 region has the DNA TGTGCCAGCGCCTCCGGGGCCGGGGGGCAAGAGACCCAGTACTTC. This sequence encodes CASASGAGGQETQYF.

The chain is built from TRBV7-2 and TRBJ2-7; D not certain. The CDR3 spans 13 residues. CDR1 and CDR2 (germline): SGHTA, FQGNSA. The germline V and J ends were trimmed by 5 bases and 3 bases, with 11 bases remaining between them. The CDR3 spells CASSTVSVYEQYF. CDR3 nucleotide sequence: TGTGCCAGCAGCACCGTATCAGTCTACGAGCAGTACTTC.